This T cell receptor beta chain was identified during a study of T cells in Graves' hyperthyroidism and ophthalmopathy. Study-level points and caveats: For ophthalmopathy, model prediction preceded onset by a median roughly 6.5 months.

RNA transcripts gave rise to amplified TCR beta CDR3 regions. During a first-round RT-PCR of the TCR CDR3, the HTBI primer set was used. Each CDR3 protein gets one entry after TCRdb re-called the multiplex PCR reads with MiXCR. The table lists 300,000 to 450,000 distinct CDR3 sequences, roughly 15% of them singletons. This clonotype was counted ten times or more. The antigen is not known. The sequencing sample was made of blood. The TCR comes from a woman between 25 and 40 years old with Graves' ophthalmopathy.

The DNA for the CDR3 is TGTGCCACCAGTGGCAGTGACAGCTACGAGCAGTACTTC. Amino acid sequence: CATSGSDSYEQYF. This rearrangement joins TRBV24-1 to TRBJ2-7; TRBD1 might be the D (5 bases). CDR1 and CDR2 from the germline V gene are KGHDR and SFDVKD. This CDR3 spans 13 amino acids. V lost 5 bases and J lost 3, with 10 bases in between.